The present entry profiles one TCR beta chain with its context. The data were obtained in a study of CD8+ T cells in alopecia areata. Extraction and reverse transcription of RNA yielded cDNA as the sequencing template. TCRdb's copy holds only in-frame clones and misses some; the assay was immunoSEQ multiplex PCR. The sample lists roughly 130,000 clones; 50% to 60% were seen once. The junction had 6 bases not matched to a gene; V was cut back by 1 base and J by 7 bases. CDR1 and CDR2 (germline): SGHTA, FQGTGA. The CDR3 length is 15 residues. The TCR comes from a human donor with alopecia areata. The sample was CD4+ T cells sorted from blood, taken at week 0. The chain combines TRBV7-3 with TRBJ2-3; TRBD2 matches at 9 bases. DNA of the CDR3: TGTGCCAGCAGCTTAAGCGGGAGGGGCGGAAATACGCAGTATTTT. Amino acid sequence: CASSLSGRGGNTQYF.